The clone carrying this TCR beta chain came up a few times. What it binds is not known. TCRdb re-analysed the 5' RACE reads in MiXCR, keeping a single row per CDR3 protein. The sample lists under 550,000 distinct CDR3 sequences; just over 20% were seen once. These data belong to a study of T cells after yellow fever vaccination. Regarding the study as a whole: Post-booster repertoires contained most primary-vaccination clones again (roughly 96% CD4, 88% CD8).

Germline lookup yields CDR1 SGHVS and CDR2 FNYEAQ. CDR3 length equals 14 residues. V lost 5 bases to trimming and J lost 5 bases, with 13 bases between them. The sample here was PBMCs, taken more than 20 days after the first yellow fever vaccination. The TCR sequence derives from a man aged 18 to 35 who received the YFV17D yellow fever vaccine. The V call is TRBV7-6, the J call TRBJ1-5, with D perhaps TRBD1 (6 bases). CDR3 bases: TGTGCCAGCAGCCTAACAGGGATTGATCAGCCCCAGCATTTT. Translation: CASSLTGIDQPQHF.